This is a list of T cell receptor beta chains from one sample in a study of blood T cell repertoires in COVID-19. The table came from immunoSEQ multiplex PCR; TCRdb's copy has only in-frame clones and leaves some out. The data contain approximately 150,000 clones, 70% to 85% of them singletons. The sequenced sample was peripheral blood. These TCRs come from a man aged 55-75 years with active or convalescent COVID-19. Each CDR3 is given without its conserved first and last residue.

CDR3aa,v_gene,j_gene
ASRQGVSYGYT,TRBV27,TRBJ1-2
ASSIGTSGLEGGELF,TRBV19,TRBJ2-2
ASSTLSGGDYEQY,TRBV19,TRBJ2-7
SVSSDSGANVLT,TRBV29-1,TRBJ2-6
AMASGRALDTQY,TRBV10-3,TRBJ2-3
ASSSGKAYEQY,TRBV11-3,TRBJ2-7
ASSPPNAGADTQY,TRBV18,TRBJ2-3
ASSPASLDRGYNEQF,TRBV7-9,TRBJ2-1
ASSPRPPPQVEQF,TRBV4-1,TRBJ2-1
ASSLGRADQETQY,TRBV7-8,TRBJ2-5
ASSSRDSYEQY,TRBV7-9,TRBJ2-7
ASRVEQGRDRAASPLH,TRBV5-1,TRBJ1-6
ASRKVPPGTSNEKLF,TRBV2,TRBJ1-4
AWSAKTGNLEKLF,TRBV30,TRBJ1-4
ASSRVPNTEAF,TRBV7-9,TRBJ1-1
ASSQSVLAAFTDTQY,TRBV3-1/TRBV3-2,TRBJ2-3
ASSLVVGGPDTGELF,TRBV7-9,TRBJ2-2
ATSDQANWGNQPQH,TRBV24-1,TRBJ1-5
ASSTGGDQPQH,TRBV7-9,TRBJ1-5
ASSFGQPANSPLH,TRBV11-2,TRBJ1-6
ASSAPGGALKNIQY,TRBV27,TRBJ2-4
ASSERIAGPLGVFQQF,TRBV25-1,TRBJ2-1
ASSPYYLAGGDNEQF,TRBV18,TRBJ2-1
AGRQGRAIVETQY,TRBV30,TRBJ2-5
ASSQGVLGGRRKVDEQF,TRBV4-1,TRBJ2-1
ASSESGGDTQY,TRBV10-1,TRBJ2-3
AIRTGTGGYT,TRBV10-3,TRBJ1-2
ASSLDGLAGLAGAKNIQY,TRBV11-3,TRBJ2-4
ASSLRGSTGELF,TRBV6-5,TRBJ2-2
ASSQWRGTDTQY,TRBV7-2,TRBJ2-3
ASSSAGTGGTAF,TRBV6-2/TRBV6-3,TRBJ1-1
ASSDKRGLGNEQF,TRBV2,TRBJ2-1
ASSRPGLLNYGYT,TRBV3-1/TRBV3-2,TRBJ1-2
ASSNSGGGTYEQY,TRBV19,TRBJ2-7
AIRKTSGRTNEQF,TRBV10-3,TRBJ2-1
ASSYGSSEQY,TRBV6-8,TRBJ2-7
ASTLGQGSDTIY,TRBV5-1,TRBJ1-3
ASSLYPVAVRTGELF,TRBV27,TRBJ2-2
ASSHPGQGVGNTIY,TRBV5-4,TRBJ1-3
ASSFTETGELF,TRBV12-3/TRBV12-4,TRBJ2-2
AWSVGGGYT,TRBV30,TRBJ1-2
ASSDHVHNEKLF,TRBV25-1,TRBJ1-4